A single sample gave rise to the 31 T cell receptor beta chains below, sequenced in a study of T cells in Graves' hyperthyroidism and ophthalmopathy. Amplification yielded TCR beta CDR3 regions, with RNA transcripts as the source. Using the HTBI primer set, a first-round RT-PCR was run on the TCR CDR3. One entry per CDR3 protein results from TCRdb running MiXCR on the multiplex PCR reads. The sample has about 290,000 distinct CDR3 sequences; roughly 15% are singletons. The sample was blood. Receptors originate from a woman aged 50 to 65 with Graves' hyperthyroidism that later progressed to Graves' ophthalmopathy.

DNA for the CDR3: TGTGCCAGCAGTGTCGGGCTGGGGAAGGGGGAGCTGTTTTTT. It is translated as CASSVGLGKGELFF. The chain couples TRBV6-1 to TRBJ2-2; D unresolved. The CDR3 is made up of 14 amino acids. Germline-derived CDR1 and CDR2 are MNHNS and SASEGT. Trimming took off 4 bases at V and 8 bases at J, with 14 bases between the two ends.

The chain joins TRBV20-1 to TRBJ2-3; 8 bases are shared with TRBD2. The junction had 3 bases not matched to a gene; V was cut back by 3 bases and J by 1 base. The CDR3 is made up of 14 amino acids. Germline values: CDR1 DFQATT, CDR2 SNEGSKA (reference sequence). Here the CDR3 reads CSARQTSGTDTQYF. The CDR3 region has the DNA TGCAGTGCTAGGCAGACTAGCGGCACAGATACGCAGTATTTT.

This clonotype occurred many times. The chain combines TRBV20-1 with TRBJ2-7; D is perhaps TRBD1 or TRBD2 (5 bases each). The germline gives CDR1 DFQATT, CDR2 SNEGSKA (reference sequence). CDR3 length equals 12 residues. The CDR3 here is CSVEGFSYEQYF. The CDR3 DNA reads TGCAGCGTCGAGGGGTTCTCCTACGAGCAGTACTTC.

Regarding this clonotype: One end of the junction varies from germline; a read error may be responsible. The chain has TRBV5-8 and TRBJ2-7; either TRBD1 or TRBD2 may supply D (5 bases each). Per the germline V gene, CDR1 is SGHTS and CDR2 is YDEGEE. CDR3 length: 14 amino acids. CDR3 amino acids: CVSSQRGTWNEQYF. For the CDR3, the DNA is TGTGTCAGCAGCCAACGGGGCACCTGGAACGAGCAGTACTTC. The whole variable domain, filled in from reference TRBV5-8 and TRBJ2-7, reads EAGVTQSPTHLIKTRGQQATLRCSPISGHTSVYWYQQALGLGLQFLLWYDEGEERNRGNFPPRFSGRQFPNYSSELNVNALELEDSALYLCVSSQRGTWNEQYFGPGTRLTVT.

In regard to this clonotype: A clone one base away is much larger, so this may be a read error. The V call is TRBV28, the J call TRBJ2-3; TRBD2 might be the D (7 bases). The CDR3 covers 14 residues. The germline CDR1 and CDR2 sequences are MDHEN and SYDVKM. Trimming took off 2 bases at V and 4 bases at J, with 10 bases between the two ends. The CDR3 sequence is CASSLGGGPDTQYF. Written as DNA, the CDR3 is TGTGCCAGCAGTTTAGGGGGGGGCCCAGATACGCAGTATTTT.

In its sample, this clonotype was seen many times. This chain uses TRBV18 with TRBJ1-1; D is perhaps TRBD1 (6 bases). Per the germline V gene, CDR1 is KGHSH and CDR2 is LQKENI. V was shortened by 3 bases and J by 0 bases, with 20 bases between the two germline ends. The CDR3 has 18 amino acids. CDR3 amino acids: CASSPPRGARSLNTEAFF. Here the CDR3 DNA reads TGTGCCAGCTCACCCCCAAGGGGGGCTCGCTCACTGAACACTGAAGCTTTCTTT.

This clonotype has at least ten counts. The V and J genes are TRBV7-9 and TRBJ2-1, with TRBD2 as a possible D gene (6 bases). Trimming pared 5 bases from V and 8 bases from J, leaving 13 bases between. The CDR3 sequence is 13 residues long. The V gene's germline CDR1 is SEHNR and CDR2 FQNEAQ (reference sequence). This chain's CDR3 is CASSRGRRDEQFF. DNA for the CDR3: TGTGCCAGCAGCCGGGGCCGGAGGGATGAGCAGTTCTTC.

The CDR3 is CASSFDREAFF. The CDR3 bases are TGCGCCAGCAGCTTTGACCGCGAAGCTTTCTTT. This chain uses TRBV5-1 with TRBJ1-1, with unresolved D. The CDR3 has 11 residues. Deletions cut 2 bases from V and 8 bases from J, with 7 bases between. Germline V gene lookup returns CDR1 SGHRS and CDR2 YFSETQ. The variable domain in full, with the rest retrieved from reference TRBV5-1 and TRBJ1-1, is KAGVTQTPRYLIKTRGQQVTLSCSPISGHRSVSWYQQTPGQGLQFLFEYFSETQRNKGNFPGRFSGRQFSNSRSEMNVSTLELGDSALYLCASSFDREAFFGQGTRLTVV.

This clonotype was recorded many times. The genes are TRBV20-1 and TRBJ2-3; possibly TRBD2 for D (6 bases). The V and J ends lost 6 bases and 6 bases respectively, with 19 bases between them. This CDR3 is built from 14 residues. Germline V CDR1 and CDR2: DFQATT, SNEGSKA (reference sequence). CDR3: CSAIRDSQFDTQYF. CDR3 nucleotides: TGCAGTGCCATCCGGGACTCCCAATTTGATACGCAGTATTTT.

Many counts were recorded for this clonotype. This chain connects TRBV20-1 to TRBJ2-1; 8 bases align to TRBD2. The CDR3 sequence is 11 residues long. CDR1 and CDR2 (germline): DFQATT, SNEGSKA (reference sequence). Trimming at V came to 6 bases and at J to 10 bases, leaving 5 bases not matched to a gene. The CDR3 DNA is TGCAGTGCATACGGGGGGGGGGAGCAGTTCTTC. This gives the protein CSAYGGGEQFF.

This clonotype was observed many times. The chain combines TRBV6-1 with TRBJ2-7; possibly TRBD2 for D (5 bases). Trimming left V 8 bases short and J 2 bases short, with 16 bases between. CDR1 is MNHNS, CDR2 SASEGT, per germline. The CDR3 has 14 amino acids. CDR3 bases: TGTGCCAGCCGGGGTTGGGGATACACCTACGAGCAGTACTTC. It encodes CASRGWGYTYEQYF.

Many counts were recorded for this clonotype. V gene TRBV7-8 combines with J gene TRBJ2-3; D is unclear. This CDR3 has 16 amino acids. Germline V gene sequence: CDR1 SGHVS, CDR2 FQNEAQ. V gave up 5 bases and J gave up 1 base, with 16 bases separating them. The CDR3: CASSPRGEVGTDTQYF. The CDR3, as DNA: TGTGCCAGCAGCCCACGCGGAGAAGTTGGCACAGATACGCAGTATTTT.

The chain recombines TRBV28 with TRBJ1-6, with D unclear. This CDR3 has 18 residues. Between the trimmed V and J ends, which lost 2 bases and 4 bases, there was a span of 18 bases. Germline CDR1 is MDHEN and CDR2 is SYDVKM. In nucleotides, the CDR3 is TGTGCCAGCAGTTTAGTACGGCGGCACAGTCTTTATAATTCACCCCTCCACTTT. It specifies CASSLVRRHSLYNSPLHF.

This clonotype was observed at least ten times. This rearrangement joins TRBV6-1 to TRBJ1-4; perhaps TRBD1 as D (6 bases). V gave up 6 bases and J gave up 7 bases, with 12 bases separating them. CDR1 and CDR2 (germline): MNHNS, SASEGT. The CDR3 runs 13 residues. In DNA form, the CDR3 reads TGTGCCAGCAGGCAGGGGTTGGGTGAAAAACTGTTTTTT. Its translation: CASRQGLGEKLFF.

V gene TRBV15 combines with J gene TRBJ1-3, with 7 bases identical to TRBD1. V was pared by 5 bases and J by 0 bases, with 10 bases of the junction left unmatched. This CDR3 is 17 amino acids long. CDR1 is LNHNV, CDR2 YYDKDF, per germline (reference sequence). The CDR3: CATSGGTALFSGNTIYF. As DNA, the CDR3 is TGTGCCACCAGCGGAGGGACAGCCCTCTTCTCTGGAAACACCATATATTTT.

In this sample, this clonotype turned up many times. This rearrangement joins TRBV20-1 to TRBJ2-1, with 7 bases lining up with TRBD2. The CDR3 contains 13 residues. Germline loops: CDR1 DFQATT, CDR2 SNEGSKA (reference sequence). V dropped 7 bases and J dropped 9; count of bases not matched to a gene: 12. CDR3 protein: CSGSVGGRSEQFF. Here the CDR3 DNA reads TGCAGTGGGAGTGTTGGCGGGAGAAGTGAGCAGTTCTTC.

This clonotype was seen repeatedly, ten times or more. The chain carries TRBV20-1 and TRBJ2-3; TRBD2 aligns across 7 bases. Germline V gene data show CDR1 as DFQATT and CDR2 as SNEGSKA (reference sequence). The J segment lost 4 bases and the V segment lost 5 bases, leaving 9 bases of the junction unmatched. The CDR3 has 14 amino acids. CDR3 residues: CSAPGAGVADTQYF. The CDR3 bases are TGCAGTGCTCCTGGGGCGGGAGTGGCAGATACGCAGTATTTT.

This clonotype was seen many times. Here the CDR3 reads CASSLSDHKGRETQYF. CDR3 coding DNA: TGTGCCAGCAGTTTATCGGACCACAAGGGTCGGGAGACCCAGTACTTC. The chain joins TRBV27 to TRBJ2-5, with unresolved D. Trimming took off 0 bases at V and 5 bases at J, with 16 bases between the two ends. The CDR3 consists of 16 residues. CDR1 is MNHEY, CDR2 SMNVEV, per germline (reference sequence).

This clonotype occurred a few times. The chain employs TRBV7-8 and TRBJ2-6, with 12 bases fitting TRBD1. The CDR3 spans 17 residues. Germline V gene data show CDR1 as SGHVS and CDR2 as FQNEAQ. J gave up 3 bases and V 6 bases, and 6 bases lay outside the gene matches. Here the CDR3 DNA reads TGTGCCAGCAGATATGGGACAGGGGGCTTTGGGGCCAACGTCCTGACTTTC. Its translation: CASRYGTGGFGANVLTF.

This clonotype was recorded many times. The chain carries TRBV6-2 or TRBV6-3 and TRBJ2-5; 8 bases fit TRBD1. The CDR3 consists of 13 residues. Germline lookup yields CDR1 MNHEY and CDR2 SVGEGT. V shed 10 bases and J 6 bases; nucleotides not matched to a gene: 10. CDR3: CATTPTGVKTQYF. In nucleotides, the CDR3 is TGTGCCACCACTCCGACAGGGGTAAAGACCCAGTACTTC.

The chain couples TRBV6-4 to TRBJ2-5; 10 bases align to TRBD2. The length of the CDR3 is 16 residues. V lost 6 bases to trimming and J lost 2 bases; unmatched junction nucleotides: 9. In germline, CDR1 is MRHNA, CDR2 SNTAGT. The CDR3 sequence: CASRYLAGEIQETQYF. The CDR3 DNA reads TGTGCCAGCAGATACCTAGCGGGAGAGATACAAGAGACCCAGTACTTC.

The rearrangement links TRBV6-2 or TRBV6-3 to TRBJ1-5; D is uncertain. Germline CDR1 MNHEY, CDR2 SVGEGT. The CDR3 is made up of 14 amino acids. V dropped 6 bases and J dropped 0 bases, with 9 bases sitting between them. CDR3 sequence reads: CASRNGLSNQPQHF. The CDR3 coding sequence is TGTGCCAGCAGAAATGGGCTTAGCAATCAGCCCCAGCATTTT.

In this sample, this clonotype turned up a few times. This sequence joins TRBV14 and TRBJ1-6; D is unclear. Trimming cost V 7 bases and J 9 bases, with 16 bases left between them. CDR1 is SGHDN and CDR2 is FVKESK in the germline V gene. This CDR3 is 14 amino acids long. CDR3 region: CASIRPHEISPLHF. CDR3 nucleotide sequence: TGTGCCAGCATCCGACCCCATGAGATTTCACCCCTCCACTTT.

This clonotype was found a few times. The chain has TRBV5-1 and TRBJ2-1; D might be TRBD2 (5 bases). V was shortened by 5 bases and J by 7 bases, with 22 bases between the two germline ends. CDR1 and CDR2 (germline): SGHRS, YFSETQ. This CDR3 region has 16 residues. CDR3 sequence reads: CASRPQDGNRRNEQFF. The CDR3 DNA reads as TGCGCCAGCAGACCGCAGGACGGGAACCGCAGGAATGAGCAGTTCTTC.

The rearrangement uses TRBV19 and TRBJ1-1; 9 nucleotides match TRBD1. J lost 4 bases, V lost 7 bases, and 7 bases had no gene match. Germline-derived CDR1 and CDR2 are LNHDA and SQIVND (reference sequence). The CDR3 runs to 14 residues. CDR3 sequence: CASKLGQGATEAFF. DNA of the CDR3: TGTGCCAGTAAGTTGGGACAGGGAGCCACTGAAGCTTTCTTT.

The sample holds many counts of this clonotype. The CDR3 DNA follows: TGTGCCGGCGGACAGGGGGGCGGATTAGGCAATCAGCCCCAGCATTTT. Amino acid sequence: CAGGQGGGLGNQPQHF. This sequence joins TRBV28 and TRBJ1-5; 10 bases agree with TRBD1. V was clipped by 11 bases and J by 2 bases; unmatched bases: 12. Germline V gives CDR1 MDHEN, CDR2 SYDVKM. The CDR3 is 16 residues long.

The table lists this clonotype with many counts. The chain couples TRBV4-1 to TRBJ1-2; TRBD1 agrees at 10 bases. With 0 bases clipped from V and 8 bases from J, the junction kept 9 bases outside the gene matches. The germline V gene encodes CDR1 MGHRA and CDR2 YSYEKL. The CDR3 is 16 amino acids. The CDR3 sequence is CASSQEIRGQGGGYTF. In DNA form, the CDR3 reads TGCGCCAGCAGCCAAGAAATCCGAGGACAGGGGGGAGGCTACACCTTC.

The V gene is TRBV28, the J gene TRBJ2-2, with unresolved D. Germline CDR1 and CDR2: MDHEN and SYDVKM. V was cut by 5 bases and J by 1 base, with 14 bases left in between. The CDR3 extends over 16 amino acids. This CDR3 reads CASSPMLHWNTGELFF. The CDR3 DNA is TGTGCCAGCAGTCCTATGTTACACTGGAACACCGGGGAGCTGTTTTTT. The full variable domain, rest sourced from reference TRBV28 and TRBJ2-2, is DVKVTQSSRYLVKRTGEKVFLECVQDMDHENMFWYRQDPGLGLRLIYFSYDVKMKEKGDIPEGYSVSREKKERFSLILESASTNQTSMYLCASSPMLHWNTGELFFGEGSRLTVL.

This clonotype was recorded many times. The rearrangement uses TRBV12-3 or TRBV12-4 and TRBJ2-5; weak D call: TRBD2 (5 bases). CDR3 length: 13 residues. Trimming pared 3 bases from V and 1 base from J, leaving 6 bases between. The CDR3: CASSFGGQETQYF. For the CDR3, the DNA is TGTGCCAGCAGTTTTGGAGGCCAAGAGACCCAGTACTTC.

There are many counts of this clonotype. The rearrangement joins TRBV18 to TRBJ1-2; D is unresolved. The germline V gene has CDR1 KGHSH and CDR2 LQKENI. CDR3 size: 14 residues. Trimming cost V 2 bases and J 0 bases, with 7 bases left between them. The CDR3 region has the DNA TGTGCCAGCTCACCAGGGTTAGCTAACTATGGCTACACCTTC. It specifies CASSPGLANYGYTF.

This clonotype was observed many times. The chain uses TRBV20-1 and TRBJ2-7; D tentatively reads TRBD1 or TRBD2 (5 bases each). Trimming shortened V by 5 bases and J by 1 base, and 15 bases separated the two germline ends. The CDR3 runs to 14 residues. Germline CDR1 reads DFQATT; CDR2 reads SNEGSKA (reference sequence). The CDR3 sequence is CSAAPGTDSYEQYF. Written as DNA, the CDR3 is TGCAGTGCTGCCCCCGGGACCGATTCCTACGAGCAGTACTTC.